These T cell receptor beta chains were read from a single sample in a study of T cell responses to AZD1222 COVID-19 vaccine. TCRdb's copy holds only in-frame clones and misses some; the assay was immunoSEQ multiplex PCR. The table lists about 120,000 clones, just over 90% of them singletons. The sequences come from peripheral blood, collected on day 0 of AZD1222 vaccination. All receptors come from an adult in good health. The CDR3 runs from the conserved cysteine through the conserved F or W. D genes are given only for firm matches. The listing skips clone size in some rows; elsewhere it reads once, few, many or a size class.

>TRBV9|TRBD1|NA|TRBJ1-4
CASSPHPGTGSEKLFF
TGTGCCAGCAGCCCTCACCCTGGGACAGGGAGTGAAAAACTGTTTTTT
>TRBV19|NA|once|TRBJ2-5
CASSRRAFQETQYF
TGTGCCAGTAGCCGACGGGCCTTTCAAGAGACCCAGTACTTC
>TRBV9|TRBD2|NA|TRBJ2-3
CASSESGGGTDTQYF
TGTGCCAGCAGTGAGAGCGGGGGGGGCACAGATACGCAGTATTTT
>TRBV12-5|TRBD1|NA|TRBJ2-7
CASAWDRASYEQYF
TGTGCTAGTGCCTGGGACAGGGCATCATACGAGCAGTACTTC
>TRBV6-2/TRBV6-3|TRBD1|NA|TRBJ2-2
CASSYSRTGTNTGELFF
TGTGCCAGCAGTTACTCGCGGACAGGGACCAACACCGGGGAGCTGTTTTTT
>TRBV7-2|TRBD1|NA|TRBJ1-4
CASSPRTGAEKLFF
TGTGCCAGCAGCCCCAGGACAGGGGCTGAAAAACTGTTTTTT
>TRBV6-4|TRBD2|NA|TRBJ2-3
CASSEVAGGPDTQYF
TGTGCCAGCAGTGAGGTAGCGGGGGGGCCAGATACGCAGTATTTT
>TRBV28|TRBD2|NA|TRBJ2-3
CASLTPSGITDTQYF
TGTGCCAGCCTGACCCCTAGCGGGATCACAGATACGCAGTATTTT
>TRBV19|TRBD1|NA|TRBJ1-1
CASRDRGGDTEAFF
TGTGCCAGTAGGGACAGGGGAGGGGACACTGAAGCTTTCTTT
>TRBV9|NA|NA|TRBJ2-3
CASSVSQIDTQYF
TGTGCCAGCAGCGTATCCCAAATCGATACGCAGTATTTT
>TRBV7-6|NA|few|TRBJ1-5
CASSSLDSSNQPQHF
TGTGCCAGCAGCTCCTTGGACAGTAGCAATCAGCCCCAGCATTTT
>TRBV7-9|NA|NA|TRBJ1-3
CAGDRGYNHMDF
TGTGCCGGAGATCGGGGGTATAACCATATGGATTTT
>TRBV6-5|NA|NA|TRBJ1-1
CASRYRVGTEAFF
TGTGCCAGCCGGTACAGGGTTGGCACTGAAGCTTTCTTT
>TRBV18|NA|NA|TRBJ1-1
CASSPQGEGRGAFF
TGTGCCAGCTCACCACAGGGAGAGGGGAGAGGAGCTTTCTTT
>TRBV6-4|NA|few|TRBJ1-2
CASSDGPTQWGYTF
TGTGCCAGCAGCGATGGCCCTACGCAGTGGGGCTACACCTTC
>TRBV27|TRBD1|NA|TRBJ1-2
CVSSNGQGAYYGYTF
TGTGTCAGCAGTAACGGGCAGGGGGCATACTATGGCTACACCTTC
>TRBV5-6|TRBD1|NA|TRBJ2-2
CASSGTGVAGELFF
TGTGCCAGCAGCGGGACAGGGGTGGCCGGGGAGCTGTTTTTT
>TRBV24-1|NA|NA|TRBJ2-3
CATSDLNPPDTQYF
TGTGCCACCAGTGATTTAAACCCTCCAGATACGCAGTATTTT
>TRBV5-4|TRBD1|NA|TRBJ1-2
CASSEGQLYGYTF
TGTGCCAGCAGCGAGGGACAGTTATATGGCTACACCTTC
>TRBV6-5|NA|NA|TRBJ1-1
CASTRGYEGNTEAFF
TGTGCCAGCACCCGAGGTTACGAGGGGAACACTGAAGCTTTCTTT
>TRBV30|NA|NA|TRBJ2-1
CAWSVADEQFF
TGTGCCTGGAGTGTAGCGGATGAGCAGTTCTTC
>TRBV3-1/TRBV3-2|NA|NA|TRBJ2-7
CASSRKGGGAIYEQYF
TGTGCCAGCAGCCGGAAAGGTGGGGGGGCCATCTACGAGCAGTACTTC
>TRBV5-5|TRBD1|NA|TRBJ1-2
CASRSGQGRYGYTF
TGTGCCAGCAGATCTGGACAGGGACGGTATGGCTACACCTTC
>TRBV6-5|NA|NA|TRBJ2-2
CASRYGGSTGELFF
TGTGCCAGCAGGTACGGAGGATCCACCGGGGAGCTGTTTTTT
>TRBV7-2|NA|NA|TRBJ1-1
CASSLVWGLNTEAFF
TGTGCCAGCAGCTTAGTCTGGGGGCTTAACACTGAAGCTTTCTTT
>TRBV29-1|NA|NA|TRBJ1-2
CSAGAGNYGYTF
TGCAGCGCGGGTGCAGGGAACTATGGCTACACCTTC
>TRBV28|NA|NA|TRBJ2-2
CASSLGPRELFF
TGTGCCAGCAGTTTAGGCCCGAGGGAGCTGTTTTTT
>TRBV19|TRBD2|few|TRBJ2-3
CASSSPGLAGGRTDTQYF
TGTGCCAGTAGTTCGCCGGGACTAGCGGGGGGGAGGACAGATACGCAGTATTTT
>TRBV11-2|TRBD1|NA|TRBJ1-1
CASSLVGDRGSEAFF
TGTGCCAGCAGCTTAGTCGGAGACAGGGGTTCTGAAGCTTTCTTT
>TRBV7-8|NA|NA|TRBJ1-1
CASSFNSLGTEAFF
TGTGCCAGCAGCTTTAACTCTCTAGGAACTGAAGCTTTCTTT
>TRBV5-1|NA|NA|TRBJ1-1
CASSLGWGPRGTEAFF
TGCGCCAGCAGCTTGGGGTGGGGCCCGAGGGGCACTGAAGCTTTCTTT
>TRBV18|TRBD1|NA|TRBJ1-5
CASSGQGQQPQHF
TGTGCCAGCTCGGGACAGGGCCAACAGCCCCAGCATTTT
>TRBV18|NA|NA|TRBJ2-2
CASSPPGRGTNTGELFF
TGTGCCAGCTCACCACCCGGTCGGGGGACGAACACCGGGGAGCTGTTTTTT
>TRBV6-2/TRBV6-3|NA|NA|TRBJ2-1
CASSFGYEQFF
TGTGCCAGCAGTTTCGGATATGAGCAGTTCTTC
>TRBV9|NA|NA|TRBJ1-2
CASNSGGLGGYTF
TGTGCCAGCAATTCGGGGGGCCTGGGAGGCTACACCTTC
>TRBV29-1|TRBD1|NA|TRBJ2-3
CSVESPTHRGLGTDTQYF
TGCAGCGTTGAATCCCCAACACACAGGGGGCTAGGCACAGATACGCAGTATTTT
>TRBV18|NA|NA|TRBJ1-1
CASCTVNTEAFF
TGTGCCAGCTGCACGGTGAACACTGAAGCTTTCTTT
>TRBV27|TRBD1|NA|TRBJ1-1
CASKETGGNTEAFF
TGTGCCAGCAAAGAAACAGGGGGCAACACTGAAGCTTTCTTT
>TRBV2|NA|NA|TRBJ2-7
CASSEGDVSYEQYF
TGTGCCAGCAGTGAAGGGGACGTTTCCTACGAGCAGTACTTC
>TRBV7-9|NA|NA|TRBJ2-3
CASSLVGSTDTQYF
TGTGCCAGCAGCTTAGTAGGAAGCACAGATACGCAGTATTTT
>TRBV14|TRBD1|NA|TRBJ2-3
CASSLRTGSTDTQYF
TGTGCCAGCAGCCTTCGGACAGGGAGCACAGATACGCAGTATTTT
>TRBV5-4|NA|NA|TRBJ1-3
CASSLGGQINTIYF
TGTGCCAGCAGCTTGGGAGGACAAATAAACACCATATATTTT
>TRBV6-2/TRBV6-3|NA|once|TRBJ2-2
CASSYRRGTGELFF
TGTGCCAGCAGTTATCGGCGCGGCACCGGGGAGCTGTTTTTT
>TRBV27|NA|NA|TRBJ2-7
CASSPKSPSSTSSRAYEQYF
TGTGCCAGCAGTCCCAAATCTCCTAGCAGTACTTCCTCTCGGGCCTACGAGCAGTACTTC
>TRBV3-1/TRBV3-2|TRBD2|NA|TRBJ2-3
CASSPGLAGGRSTQYF
TGTGCCAGCAGCCCCGGACTAGCGGGGGGGCGGAGTACGCAGTATTTT
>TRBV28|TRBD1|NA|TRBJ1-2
CASSFPLGTGSNYGYTF
TGTGCCAGCAGTTTCCCGCTTGGGACAGGGTCTAACTATGGCTACACCTTC
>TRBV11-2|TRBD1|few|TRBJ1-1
CASSLRLGDRAFF
TGTGCCAGCAGCTTAAGGCTCGGGGACAGGGCTTTCTTT
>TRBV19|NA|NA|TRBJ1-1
CASILLTEAFF
TGTGCCAGTATTCTCCTCACTGAAGCTTTCTTT